These 4 T cell receptor beta chains came from one sample sequenced in a study of neoadjuvant anti-PD-1 for oral cavity cancer. TCRdb's table, derived via immunoSEQ multiplex PCR, lists solely in-frame clones and lacks some. The data show around 32,000 clones, almost 80% seen once. The time point: after neoadjuvant nivolumab, at surgical resection. The sample consisted of PBMCs, taken after nivolumab (anti-PD-1) treatment. The receptors shown here come from a person aged 40-85 years with oral cavity squamous cell carcinoma.

The sample holds one count of this clone. V usage is TRBV5-1 and J usage is TRBJ2-7; 15 nucleotides agree with TRBD2. V lost 4 bases to trimming and J lost 4 bases; unmatched junction nucleotides: 3. The CDR3 extends over 15 amino acids. CDR1 SGHRS and CDR2 YFSETQ come from the germline V gene. The CDR3 sequence is CASSKGTSGGYEQYF. In DNA form, the CDR3 reads TGCGCCAGCAGCAAAGGGACTAGCGGGGGGTACGAGCAGTACTTC.

The V and J genes are TRBV11-2 and TRBJ1-4, with a possible D match to TRBD1 (5 bases). V was trimmed by 0 bases and J by 8 bases, leaving 10 bases between them. CDR1 is SGHAT, CDR2 FQNNGV, per germline. CDR3 length: 14 amino acids. The CDR3: CASSLDRGREKLFF. CDR3 bases: TGTGCCAGCAGCTTAGATCGGGGCCGCGAAAAACTGTTTTTT.

The gene calls are TRBV11-3 and TRBJ2-7, with D possibly TRBD1 on 5 matching bases. Germline V gene sequence: CDR1 SGHNT, CDR2 YENEEA. The CDR3 loop spans 13 amino acids. Trimming took 5 bases from V and 6 from J, leaving 14 bases between them. The CDR3 DNA follows: TGTGCCAGCAGCCTTCATACAGGACCCGAGCAGTACTTC. Amino acid sequence: CASSLHTGPEQYF.

The rearrangement uses TRBV10-1 and TRBJ1-1, with a possible D match to TRBD1 (6 bases). V was trimmed by 4 bases and J by 6 bases, leaving 18 bases between them. The CDR3 has 15 amino acids. Germline V gives CDR1 WNHNN, CDR2 SYGVQD (reference sequence). CDR3 nucleotide sequence: TGCGCCAGCAGTGGGGGGGGCCCCCGGGGGCCTGAAGCTTTCTTT. Encoded protein: CASSGGGPRGPEAFF.